This T cell receptor (beta chain) was identified during a study of blood T cell repertoires in COVID-19 (dated by TCRdb to 2019 to 2021). Concerning the study at large: The collaborator samples originated in the United States, Italy and Spain and spanned the acute and convalescent phases of COVID-19. The material from the prospective study consisted of cDNA or gDNA derived from T cells, B-cell-depleted T cells, or PBMCs. The dataset comprised deeply sampled blood TCRbeta repertoires from subjects exposed to, actively infected with, or recovered from COVID-19. The repertoires were released in a freely available public database meant as a resource for research on the immune response to SARS-CoV-2. Samples were obtained from the ongoing ImmuneRACE study (first 160 participants) and from 950 to 1,500 subjects provided by 6 global collaborators. Sample metadata almost always included a de-identified subject ID, COVID-19 status, age in years and sex. Where HLA class I and class II types were available, the types were taken from metadata supplied by the sample provider, not from assay-based typing.

The germline V gene gives CDR1 as SGHVS and CDR2 as FQNEAQ. The CDR3 spans 15 residues, from the cysteine through the phenylalanine. Only the CDR3 DNA is retained, 45 bases long and in frame from the first base. V is reduced by 6 bases and J by 0 bases, leaving a spacing of 15 bases between them. Each collaborating institution followed its own protocols to collect whole blood in K2EDTA tubes. For TCRbeta analysis, collaborators shipped samples in one of three forms: frozen whole blood, isolated PBMCs, or DNA extracted from either of those sample types. What the work shows at the level of the full study, not this receptor alone: The quantity of clinical and demographic metadata differed by source and by participant and was supplied without curation.

The immunoSEQ Assay, a bias-controlled multiplex PCR, was used to amplify TCRbeta CDR3 regions from genomic DNA. Processing in the source paper ran as follows. Within the assay, amplification of reference gene primers was used to estimate how many nucleated cells each sample contained. Sequence reads were collapsed and filtered to measure the absolute abundance of every unique TCRbeta CDR3 rearrangement. Productive Simpson clonality was computed per sample as the square root of Simpson's diversity index over productive rearrangements. TCRdb's version of the immuneACCESS table is confined to in-frame rearrangements and falls short of the full clone set. An unresolved V gene accounts for under half of the shortfall where checked; the remainder is of unknown origin. The V and J calls and the clone size are those of that table, but D and trimming were determined from the DNA. This sample comprises fewer than 120,000 clones, approximately 82% of them detected only once. The ten largest account for 3% to 4.5% of the sample.

As regards this clone: The clone's antigen remains unknown. There are no base qualities to consult, and no much larger clone falls within one base.

The sample taken for sequencing was peripheral blood. The chain is made from TRBV7-8 and TRBJ2-7, with no confident D gene call. The receptor was derived from a woman older than 75 with acute or convalescent COVID-19. The nucleotide sequence reads TGTGCCAGCAGTAAGAAATTCTCCTACTCCTACGAGCAGTACTTC. Its coded protein is CASSKKFSYSYEQYF.